The clone carrying this T cell receptor beta chain has ten or more counts. The V end lost 1 base, the J end lost 14 bases, and 23 bases lay between the germline ends. There are 14 residues in the CDR3. Per germline, CDR1 DFQATT and CDR2 SNEGSKA (reference sequence). TCRdb reprocessed the 5' RACE reads via MiXCR and lists one record per CDR3 protein. The repertoire holds some 83,000 distinct CDR3 sequences, with roughly 10% as singletons. The sample is drawn from a study of early T cells in non-severe SARS-CoV-2 infection. The sequence derives from an adult who was a healthcare worker with PCR-confirmed SARS-CoV-2 infection or an uninfected control (not recorded which). The sample here was whole blood, taken at baseline. The chain links TRBV20-1 to TRBJ1-2, with D unresolved. DNA of the CDR3: TGCAGTGCTAGAGCCCTTCTCAGTTTCGGGATTATTACCTTC. Its translation: CSARALLSFGIITF.